This T cell receptor beta chain was profiled in a study of cytomegalovirus exposure and HLA in healthy donors. The CDR3 covers 14 residues. Trimming took off 2 bases at V and 1 base at J, with 7 bases between the two ends. The germline V gene has CDR1 SGHTA and CDR2 FQGNSA. The PCR used 60 Vbeta and 13 Jbeta primers. Repertoires were generated with immunoSEQ multiplex PCR, while TCRdb's copy carries only in-frame clones and drops some. The sample lists approximately 170,000 clones; roughly 79% were seen once. The V gene is TRBV7-2, the J gene TRBJ2-3, with a tentative D call TRBD2 (5 bases). This TCR derives from a young woman in good health and CMV-seropositive. Sequencing was carried out using PBMCs. CDR3 sequence (DNA): TGTGCCAGCAGCTTAAGGACTGGCACAGATACGCAGTATTTT. Protein product: CASSLRTGTDTQYF.